These T cell receptor beta chains were read from a single sample in a study of blood T cells in healthy people across ages. One entry per CDR3 protein, called by TCRdb with MiXCR from the 5' RACE reads. The table shows a few hundred thousand distinct CDR3 sequences, with about 25% occurring only once. The sample was also linked to a second study, of T cells of mothers and their children.

The sample taken for sequencing was blood. The receptors stem from a boy aged 2-9 years in good health. CDR3s include the opening cysteine and the closing phenylalanine or tryptophan. Fields, in order: CDR3 protein, J gene, V gene.

cdr3_aa: CASSPFIGGEETQYF; j_call: TRBJ2-5; v_call: TRBV6-5
cdr3_aa: CAISWTSGSFSNTGELFF; j_call: TRBJ2-2; v_call: TRBV10-3
cdr3_aa: CSAKGSSGYYEQFF; j_call: NA; v_call: TRBV20-1
cdr3_aa: CASSLNREQPQHF; j_call: TRBJ1-5; v_call: TRBV11-2
cdr3_aa: CSAFKQGTGETQYF; j_call: NA; v_call: TRBV20-1
cdr3_aa: CACGRGEHIQYF; j_call: TRBJ2-4; v_call: TRBV6-1
cdr3_aa: CASSQVQGGSPLHF; j_call: TRBJ1-6; v_call: TRBV4-1
cdr3_aa: CSVDPGGNQPQHF; j_call: TRBJ1-5; v_call: TRBV29-1
cdr3_aa: CASTKWTGLDLPFTDTQYF; j_call: TRBJ2-3; v_call: TRBV28
cdr3_aa: CASSISRQETQYF; j_call: TRBJ2-5; v_call: TRBV19
cdr3_aa: CAWSMTSGYEQYF; j_call: TRBJ2-7; v_call: TRBV30
cdr3_aa: CASSFWDRPYGEYF; j_call: TRBJ2-5; v_call: TRBV5-6
cdr3_aa: CASSVGGEQYF; j_call: TRBJ2-7; v_call: TRBV11-3
cdr3_aa: CASSWRKRYEQYF; j_call: TRBJ2-7; v_call: TRBV5-6
cdr3_aa: CASSYPLNTDTQYF; j_call: TRBJ2-3; v_call: TRBV6-2/TRBV6-3
cdr3_aa: CASFLAASSSYNEQFF; j_call: TRBJ2-1; v_call: TRBV18
cdr3_aa: CASSYFGSGSTDTQYF; j_call: TRBJ2-3; v_call: TRBV9
cdr3_aa: CASSGWTGPASTPSYNEQFF; j_call: TRBJ2-1; v_call: TRBV6-1
cdr3_aa: CASSYASGGVGEQYF; j_call: TRBJ2-5; v_call: TRBV6-5
cdr3_aa: CASSYSLADYTDTQYF; j_call: TRBJ2-3; v_call: TRBV6-5
cdr3_aa: CTAEGAYGYTF; j_call: TRBJ1-2; v_call: TRBV29-1
cdr3_aa: CASSYVGTSGTGELFF; j_call: TRBJ2-2; v_call: TRBV6-5
cdr3_aa: CASSEGLAGRRETQYF; j_call: TRBJ2-5; v_call: TRBV9
cdr3_aa: CASRSTGDPETQYF; j_call: TRBJ2-5; v_call: TRBV12-3/TRBV12-4
cdr3_aa: CSAGDSDNSPLHF; j_call: TRBJ1-6; v_call: TRBV29-1
cdr3_aa: CASSQDTRGGDTQYF; j_call: TRBJ2-3; v_call: TRBV4-3
cdr3_aa: CASSHSVRYEQFF; j_call: NA; v_call: TRBV7-9
cdr3_aa: CASSRGPGGYTF; j_call: TRBJ1-2; v_call: TRBV6-5
cdr3_aa: CAGGQGAYEQYF; j_call: TRBJ2-7; v_call: TRBV2
cdr3_aa: CASSHPQGLGTGELFF; j_call: TRBJ2-2; v_call: TRBV5-1
cdr3_aa: CASSAGGRDTQYF; j_call: TRBJ2-3; v_call: TRBV2
cdr3_aa: CASSETGAANYGYTF; j_call: TRBJ1-2; v_call: TRBV6-1
cdr3_aa: CSARVSGLYGYTF; j_call: TRBJ1-2; v_call: TRBV20-1
cdr3_aa: CASSQSEAPTGFRGTQYF; j_call: TRBJ2-5; v_call: TRBV14
cdr3_aa: CASSSWDGDQPQHF; j_call: TRBJ1-5; v_call: TRBV12-3/TRBV12-4
cdr3_aa: CASSAQGALQTEAFF; j_call: TRBJ1-1; v_call: TRBV7-9
cdr3_aa: CASGKEAGVETQYF; j_call: TRBJ2-5; v_call: TRBV27
cdr3_aa: CSARDGGAAKHIQYF; j_call: TRBJ2-4; v_call: TRBV20-1
cdr3_aa: CATSRDRGGNEKLFF; j_call: TRBJ1-4; v_call: TRBV24-1
cdr3_aa: CASSLGTGMQETQYF; j_call: TRBJ2-5; v_call: TRBV7-9
cdr3_aa: CASSAGTAPGEQYF; j_call: TRBJ2-7; v_call: TRBV9
cdr3_aa: CASSQPMANYGYTF; j_call: TRBJ1-2; v_call: TRBV5-1
cdr3_aa: CASSQDTNSGANVLTF; j_call: TRBJ2-6; v_call: TRBV4-3
cdr3_aa: CASSSGTGGGEQYF; j_call: TRBJ2-7; v_call: TRBV27
cdr3_aa: CASSRRQAGGLYNEQFF; j_call: TRBJ2-1; v_call: TRBV7-3
cdr3_aa: CSARGSSYEQYF; j_call: TRBJ2-7; v_call: TRBV20-1
cdr3_aa: CASSYSRSGKYF; j_call: TRBJ2-5; v_call: TRBV6-2/TRBV6-3
cdr3_aa: CASRPRVASMVGYTF; j_call: TRBJ1-2; v_call: TRBV11-2
cdr3_aa: CSVEEEGAQGYTF; j_call: TRBJ1-2; v_call: TRBV29-1
cdr3_aa: CASSQDAGTVTYEQYF; j_call: TRBJ2-7; v_call: TRBV4-3
cdr3_aa: CASSESHTLGYF; j_call: TRBJ2-4; v_call: TRBV6-1
cdr3_aa: CASRLYRGSEQYF; j_call: NA; v_call: TRBV27
cdr3_aa: CASRRAVVSGELFF; j_call: TRBJ2-2; v_call: TRBV6-5
cdr3_aa: CATAGASSYEQYF; j_call: TRBJ2-7; v_call: TRBV19
cdr3_aa: CAISESNQTSGSSYEQYF; j_call: TRBJ2-7; v_call: TRBV10-3
cdr3_aa: CASTQARAGYGYTF; j_call: TRBJ1-2; v_call: TRBV6-6
cdr3_aa: CAISAGETQYF; j_call: TRBJ2-5; v_call: TRBV10-3
cdr3_aa: CASPTSGKSTDTQYF; j_call: TRBJ2-3; v_call: TRBV6-1
cdr3_aa: CAISGSSLNTEAFF; j_call: TRBJ1-1; v_call: TRBV10-3